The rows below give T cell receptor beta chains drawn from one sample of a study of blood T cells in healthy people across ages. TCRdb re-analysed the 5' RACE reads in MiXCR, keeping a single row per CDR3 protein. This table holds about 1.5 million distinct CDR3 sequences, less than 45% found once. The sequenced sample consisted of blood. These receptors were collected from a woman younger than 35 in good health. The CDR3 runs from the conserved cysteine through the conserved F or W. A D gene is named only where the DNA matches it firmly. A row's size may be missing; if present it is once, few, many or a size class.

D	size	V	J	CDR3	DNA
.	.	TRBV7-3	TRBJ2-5	CASSVGNWEETQYF	TGTGCCAGCAGCGTAGGAAATTGGGAGGAGACCCAGTACTTC
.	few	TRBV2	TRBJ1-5	CASSRHLNQPQHF	TGTGCCAGCAGTAGACACCTCAATCAGCCCCAGCATTTT
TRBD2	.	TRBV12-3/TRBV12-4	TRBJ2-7	CASSLAASGFYEQYF	TGTGCCAGCAGTTTAGCGGCTAGCGGGTTCTACGAGCAGTACTTC
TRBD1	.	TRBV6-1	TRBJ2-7	CASRRIRDSESSYEQYF	TGTGCCAGCAGGCGTATCCGGGACAGTGAAAGCTCCTACGAGCAGTACTTC
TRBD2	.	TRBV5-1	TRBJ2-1	CASSKLAESSYNEQFF	TGCGCCAGCAGCAAACTAGCGGAAAGCTCCTACAATGAGCAGTTCTTC
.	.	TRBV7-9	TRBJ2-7	CASSSPGTLIYEQYF	TGTGCCAGCAGCAGCCCCGGGACATTGATCTACGAGCAGTACTTC
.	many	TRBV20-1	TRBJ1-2	CSAPSGVGLDGYTF	TGCAGTGCTCCATCAGGGGTCGGCTTAGATGGCTACACCTTC
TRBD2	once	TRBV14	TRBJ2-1	CASSQDRGLAAVYNEQFF	TGTGCCAGCAGCCAAGATAGGGGACTAGCGGCAGTATACAATGAGCAGTTCTTC
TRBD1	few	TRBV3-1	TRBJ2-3	CASSLSDRYEGAWLDTQYF	TGTGCCAGCAGCCTTTCGGACAGGTACGAAGGGGCTTGGTTGGATACGCAGTATTTT
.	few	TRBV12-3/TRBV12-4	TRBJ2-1	CASRLGGLHKGNEQFF	TGTGCCAGCCGACTTGGGGGCCTTCATAAGGGCAATGAGCAGTTCTTC
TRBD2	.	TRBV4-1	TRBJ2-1	CASSSRELAGNEQFF	TGCGCCAGCAGCTCCCGGGAACTAGCGGGGAATGAGCAGTTCTTC
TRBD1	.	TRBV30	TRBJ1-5	CAWSSTQGAGQPQHF	TGTGCCTGGAGTTCGACCCAGGGGGCTGGGCAGCCCCAGCATTTT
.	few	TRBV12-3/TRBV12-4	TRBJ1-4	CASSPRGGRVGNEKLFF	TGTGCCAGCAGCCCGAGGGGGGGTCGAGTAGGAAATGAAAAACTGTTTTTT
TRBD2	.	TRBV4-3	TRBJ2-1	CASSQELALAGYNEQFF	TGCGCCAGCAGCCAAGAATTGGCGCTAGCGGGCTACAATGAGCAGTTCTTC
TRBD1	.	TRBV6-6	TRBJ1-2	CASSTPGQLYGYTF	TGTGCCAGCAGTACGCCGGGACAGCTTTATGGCTACACCTTC
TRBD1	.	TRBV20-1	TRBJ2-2	CSARLTGGSGELFF	TGCAGTGCTAGACTGACAGGGGGATCCGGGGAGCTGTTTTTT
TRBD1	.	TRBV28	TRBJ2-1	CASSPNWWGQYNEQFF	TGTGCCAGCAGTCCAAATTGGTGGGGACAGTACAATGAGCAGTTCTTC
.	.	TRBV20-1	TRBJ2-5	CSASPGIETQYF	TGCAGTGCTAGTCCCGGGATCGAGACCCAGTACTTC
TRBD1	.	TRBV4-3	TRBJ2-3	CASSHGQGVTDTQYF	TGCGCCAGCAGCCACGGCCAGGGGGTAACAGATACGCAGTATTTT
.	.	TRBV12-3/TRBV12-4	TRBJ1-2	CASSLSAESVDGYTF	TGTGCCAGCAGTTTGTCGGCAGAATCAGTAGATGGCTACACCTTC
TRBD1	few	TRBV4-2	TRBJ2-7	CASSHGQGPYEQYF	TGTGCCAGCAGCCACGGACAGGGCCCCTACGAGCAGTACTTC
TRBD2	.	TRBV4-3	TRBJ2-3	CASSQDRGLATDTQYF	TGCGCCAGCAGCCAGGATCGGGGACTAGCAACCGATACGCAGTATTTT
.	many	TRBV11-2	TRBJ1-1	CASSLEPQSTEAFF	TGTGCCAGCAGCTTAGAACCCCAAAGCACTGAAGCTTTCTTT
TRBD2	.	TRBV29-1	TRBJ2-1	CSASRDYEQFF	TGCAGCGCCAGCCGGGACTACGAGCAGTTCTTC
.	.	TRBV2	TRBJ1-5	CASSENFSNQPQHF	TGTGCCAGCAGTGAAAACTTCAGCAATCAGCCCCAGCATTTT
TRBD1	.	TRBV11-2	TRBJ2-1	CASSSLVGTGYNEQFF	TGTGCCAGCAGCTCCCTAGTGGGGACAGGGTACAATGAGCAGTTCTTC
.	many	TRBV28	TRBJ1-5	CASSLWAQPQHF	TGTGCCAGCAGTTTATGGGCTCAGCCCCAGCATTTT
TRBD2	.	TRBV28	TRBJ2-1	CASSSGASGGNEQFF	TGTGCCAGCAGTTCCGGGGCTAGCGGGGGCAATGAGCAGTTCTTC
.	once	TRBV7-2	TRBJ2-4	CASSLWGWEQYF	TGTGCCAGCAGCTTATGGGGTTGGGAGCAGTACTTC